The rows below give T cell receptor beta chains drawn from one sample of a study of blood T cell repertoires in COVID-19. The repertoire was sequenced with immunoSEQ multiplex PCR; TCRdb's copy has only in-frame clones and lacks some. This table holds approximately 180,000 clones, 70% to 90% found once. Sequences were obtained from peripheral blood. Receptor source: a human donor with active or convalescent COVID-19. The donor label of this sample is uncertain. CDR3s include the opening cysteine and the closing phenylalanine or tryptophan. Each record gives: CDR3 protein, J gene, V gene.

CARGRYEDNSPLHF | TRBJ1-6 | TRBV27
CSVERGGGTEAFF | TRBJ1-1 | TRBV29-1
CASRRTGEGSPLHF | TRBJ1-6 | TRBV2
CAWTSGGGTDTQYF | TRBJ2-3 | TRBV30
CASSRPGTSSTGELFF | TRBJ2-2 | TRBV7-9
CASSLAPAADSPLHF | TRBJ1-6 | TRBV7-9
CASSPDARNSGNTIYF | TRBJ1-3 | TRBV4-3
CASSFRTGGEKLFF | TRBJ1-4 | TRBV27
CASSESNQPQHF | TRBJ1-5 | TRBV2
CASSQDGQAGDTQYF | TRBJ2-3 | TRBV4-3
CASSQGAAGGRGEQYF | TRBJ2-7 | TRBV3-1/TRBV3-2
CASSVGTGGYQPQHF | TRBJ1-5 | TRBV11-2
CASSYTLDQPQHF | TRBJ1-5 | TRBV3-1/TRBV3-2
CASSPLAGVATGELFF | TRBJ2-2 | TRBV18
CASSVGAGVSTDTQYF | TRBJ2-3 | TRBV9
CASSPSGAGFNEQFF | TRBJ2-1 | TRBV27
CASSYEGVLGYTF | TRBJ1-2 | TRBV7-2
CASSEDGGSQETQYF | TRBJ2-5 | TRBV6-1
CASVRTGEAFF | TRBJ1-1 | TRBV3-1/TRBV3-2
CASSLKLAGGYQETQYF | TRBJ2-5 | TRBV11-3
CASSLAVNRGNGEAFF | TRBJ1-1 | TRBV7-6
CASSFQSGRPDYFIDTQYF | TRBJ2-3 | TRBV12-1
CASSLGLAGSADTQYF | TRBJ2-3 | TRBV7-7
CASSRRPRGQSSETQYF | TRBJ2-5 | TRBV7-2
CASRAGRMNTEAFF | TRBJ1-1 | TRBV11-1